Each of the 16 T cell receptor beta chains below was sequenced from the same sample in a study of T cell responses to AZD1222 COVID-19 vaccine. Method: immunoSEQ multiplex PCR; TCRdb's copy keeps in-frame clones and lacks some. The sample contains about 140,000 clones, more than 85% of which appear only once. Sequencing was performed on peripheral blood, taken on day 0 of MenACWY control vaccination. The receptors come from an adult in good health.

The chain combines TRBV5-4 with TRBJ2-1; 11 nucleotides agree with TRBD2. V lost 4 bases to trimming and J lost 1 base; unmatched junction nucleotides: 4. Germline CDR1 and CDR2: SGHNT and YYREEE (reference sequence). The CDR3 length is 16 residues. CDR3 amino acids: CASSPRTSGSYNEQFF. The CDR3 coding sequence is TGTGCCAGCAGCCCGAGGACTAGCGGGTCCTACAATGAGCAGTTCTTC.

V is TRBV5-1 and J is TRBJ1-2; the match to TRBD1 covers 7 bases. The CDR3 contains 14 residues. V dropped 7 bases and J dropped 3; count of bases not matched to a gene: 9. Germline CDR1 is SGHRS and CDR2 is YFSETQ. The CDR3 loop reads CASAISGTDYGYTF. The CDR3, as DNA: TGCGCCAGCGCCATTTCCGGGACAGACTATGGCTACACCTTC.

The rearrangement joins TRBV18 to TRBJ1-2; D not certain. The germline V and J ends were trimmed by 1 base and 3 bases, with 24 bases remaining between them. The germline V gene has CDR1 KGHSH and CDR2 LQKENI. This CDR3 is built from 19 residues. Here the CDR3 DNA reads TGTGCCAGCTCACCACTCAGCCCTCACGGGGTACGGCGCGACTATGGCTACACCTTC. This sequence encodes CASSPLSPHGVRRDYGYTF.

The chain employs TRBV5-4 and TRBJ2-7; no firm D call. Germline values: CDR1 SGHNT, CDR2 YYREEE (reference sequence). This CDR3 spans 12 amino acids. Trimming stripped 0 bases from V and 5 bases from J, with 6 bases between. The DNA for the CDR3 is TGTGCCAGCAGCTTGGGGGCGAACGAGCAGTACTTC. This codes for CASSLGANEQYF.

This clone showed up just a few times. The V gene is TRBV6-4, the J gene TRBJ1-6; weak D call: TRBD1 (5 bases). Trimming took off 2 bases at V and 9 bases at J, with 14 bases between the two ends. Germline CDR1 and CDR2: MRHNA and SNTAGT. The CDR3 loop spans 15 amino acids. CDR3 residues: CASSDTAGTSSPLHF. DNA of the CDR3: TGTGCCAGCAGTGACACAGCCGGGACTTCTTCACCCCTCCACTTT.

The chain joins TRBV5-4 to TRBJ2-1, with 7 bases fitting TRBD2. The CDR3 length is 14 residues. Germline lookup yields CDR1 SGHNT and CDR2 YYREEE (reference sequence). Trimming took 0 bases from V and 8 from J; bases not matched to a gene: 5. CDR3 sequence reads: CASSLEGGRDEQFF. The CDR3 DNA is TGTGCCAGCAGCTTGGAGGGAGGGCGGGATGAGCAGTTCTTC.

This clone has just one count. V is TRBV29-1 and J is TRBJ2-3, with D perhaps TRBD2 (6 bases). The CDR3 is 15 amino acids. Per the germline V gene, CDR1 is SQVTM and CDR2 is ANQGSEA. Trimming took 8 bases from V and 5 from J, leaving 23 bases between them. The CDR3 protein is CSLGGTGGQKDTQYF. In DNA, the CDR3 is TGCAGCCTGGGAGGTACAGGTGGGCAAAAAGATACGCAGTATTTT.

The chain links TRBV23-1 to TRBJ2-7; D remains ambiguous. TRBV23-1 belongs to the ORF category, with a function that is uncertain. Trimming stripped 5 bases from V and 4 bases from J, with 24 bases between. The CDR3 loop spans 17 amino acids. The CDR3 DNA sequence: TGCGCCAGCAGTTCCCTTGGGCTTCCCCTACTAAAGTACGAGCAGTACTTC. Translated: CASSSLGLPLLKYEQYF.

The chain uses TRBV4-1 and TRBJ2-1; perhaps TRBD2 as D (5 bases). Germline values: CDR1 MGHRA, CDR2 YSYEKL. The ends were cut back, 0 bases at V and 4 bases at J, with 13 bases in the middle. The CDR3 spans 16 residues. The CDR3 region has the DNA TGCGCCAGCAGCCAAGATGACTCGGGAATATACAATGAGCAGTTCTTC. It is translated as CASSQDDSGIYNEQFF.

This chain joins TRBV7-2 and TRBJ1-3, with TRBD1 as a possible D gene (6 bases). V lost 7 bases to trimming and J lost 6 bases, with 19 bases between them. Germline loops: CDR1 SGHTA, CDR2 FQGNSA. This CDR3 is built from 15 residues. CDR3 residues: CASKLGGVTENTIYF. In nucleotides, the CDR3 is TGTGCCAGCAAATTAGGGGGGGTAACCGAAAACACCATATATTTT.

The rearrangement joins TRBV7-3 to TRBJ1-2; D is undetermined. CDR3 length equals 14 residues. V was cut by 5 bases and J by 8 bases, with 18 bases left in between. Germline V lookup: CDR1 SGHTA, CDR2 FQGTGA. The CDR3 nucleotides are TGTGCCAGCAGCACAAATGGCGGGCTCTACGGCTACACCTTC. Translated: CASSTNGGLYGYTF.

The V call is TRBV5-6, the J call TRBJ2-7; maybe TRBD2 (6 bases). In germline, CDR1 is SGHDT, CDR2 YYEEEE. V was cut by 2 bases and J by 0 bases, with 12 bases left in between. The CDR3 contains 15 residues. CDR3 sequence: CASSFPGLSSYEQYF. The CDR3 nucleotides read TGTGCCAGCAGCTTCCCGGGACTGTCCTCCTACGAGCAGTACTTC.

This rearrangement joins TRBV27 to TRBJ1-6; tentative D call: TRBD1 (6 bases). This CDR3 is 19 amino acids long. V was shortened by 4 bases and J by 0 bases, with 19 bases between the two germline ends. Germline CDR1 MNHEY, CDR2 SMNVEV (reference sequence). CDR3 DNA: TGTGCCAGCAGTTCATCCTTACAGGGCCTCAGCTCCTATAATTCACCCCTCCACTTT. Its protein is CASSSSLQGLSSYNSPLHF.

The rearrangement uses TRBV9 and TRBJ2-7, with D perhaps matching TRBD2 (5 bases). Trimming removed 0 bases at V and 7 bases at J, with 11 bases between. The CDR3 contains 13 residues. Germline CDR1 and CDR2: SGDLS and YYNGEE. In nucleotides, the CDR3 is TGTGCCAGCAGCGTAGGCGGCCGGGGAGAGCAGTACTTC. Translated, it gives CASSVGGRGEQYF.

The chain recombines TRBV3-1 (or the pseudogene TRBV3-2) with TRBJ1-2; D unresolved. The V end lost 0 bases, the J end lost 7 bases, and 6 bases lay between the germline ends. CDR1 LGHDT and CDR2 YNNKEL come from the germline V gene (reference sequence). The CDR3 runs 12 residues. The CDR3 loop reads CASSQDRGGYTF. CDR3 nucleotides: TGTGCCAGCAGCCAAGACCGGGGTGGCTACACCTTC.

V gene TRBV2 combines with J gene TRBJ1-3, with 10 bases aligning to TRBD1. The ends lost 4 bases at V and 0 bases at J; junction bases unmatched: 0. CDR3 length equals 15 residues. Per germline, CDR1 SNHLY and CDR2 FYNNEI. The CDR3 DNA follows: TGTGCCAGCAGTGGGGACAGGGGCTCTGGAAACACCATATATTTT. This codes for CASSGDRGSGNTIYF.